These T cell receptor beta chains were read from a single sample in a study of cytomegalovirus exposure and HLA in healthy donors. Profiling relied on immunoSEQ multiplex PCR, and the TCRdb table lists in-frame clones only, not all of them. The profile shows 150,000 to 250,000 clones, 75% to 85% of them singletons. Input material: PBMCs. The receptors here all came from a woman in her 50s in good health and CMV-seronegative. Both conserved end residues are part of each CDR3. A D gene is named only where the DNA matches it firmly. Clone size is not always given. Where it is, it says once, few, many or a class for expanded clones.

>TRBJ2-7|TRBD2|.|14|TRBV29-1
TGCAGCGTTAGAGGTAGACTAGCAACGGAGGAGCAGTACTTC
CSVRGRLATEEQYF
>TRBJ1-1|TRBD1|.|16|TRBV29-1
TGCAGCGTTGGGGCCGTGGGGACAGGGGTGCGCACTGAAGCTTTCTTT
CSVGAVGTGVRTEAFF
>TRBJ1-4|.|.|11|TRBV28
TGTGCCACCTTTGTCCCCGAAAAACTGTTTTTT
CATFVPEKLFF
>TRBJ1-1|.|once|14|TRBV5-4
TGTGCCGGCAGCCGCGGACAGCTGAACACTGAAGCTTTCTTT
CAGSRGQLNTEAFF
>TRBJ1-2|.|.|14|TRBV7-9
TGTGCCAGCAGCATTCACGGGGGTGACTATGGCTACACCTTC
CASSIHGGDYGYTF
>TRBJ1-1|.|.|14|TRBV9
TGTGCCAGCAGCGTAGGTGGCGGTGGCACTGAAGCTTTCTTT
CASSVGGGGTEAFF
>TRBJ1-5|TRBD1|.|21|TRBV4-2
TGTGCCAGCAGCCAAGATTCAGGGCGAACAGGGGGCTTTTGGGGCAATCAGCCCCAGCATTTT
CASSQDSGRTGGFWGNQPQHF
>TRBJ2-7|TRBD1|.|15|TRBV19
TGTGCCAGTAGTACCGGGACAGGGATCGTAGACGAGCAGTACTTC
CASSTGTGIVDEQYF
>TRBJ1-1|TRBD1|.|13|TRBV29-1
TGCAGCGTCCAGGGACAGATGAACACTGAAGCTTTCTTT
CSVQGQMNTEAFF
>TRBJ2-7|.|.|16|TRBV28
TGTGCCAGCACCCCCGCCGGGAATAGCGGCTCCTACGAGCAGTACTTC
CASTPAGNSGSYEQYF
>TRBJ1-2|.|.|15|TRBV21-1
TGTGCCAGCAGCACCCGGGACACTGAAGACTATGGCTACACCTTC
CASSTRDTEDYGYTF
>TRBJ1-4|.|.|14|TRBV5-1
TGCGCCAGCAGCCCCAGGGGCAGGGATGAAAAACTGTTTTTT
CASSPRGRDEKLFF
>TRBJ2-1|TRBD2|once|16|TRBV4-3
TGCGCCAGCAGCCAAGACGGGCTAGCGGCCTACAATGAGCAGTTCTTC
CASSQDGLAAYNEQFF
>TRBJ1-5|.|.|15|TRBV21-1
TGTGCCAGCAGCAAAGCGGGAGGGGCAAATCAGCCCCAGCATTTT
CASSKAGGANQPQHF
>TRBJ2-1|.|.|17|TRBV29-1
TGCAGCGTTGACCCGAAGAATGTAGCGGACTCCTACAATGAGCAGTTCTTC
CSVDPKNVADSYNEQFF
>TRBJ2-5|TRBD1|once|15|TRBV11-3
TGTGCCAGCAGCTTAGGGTCGACAGGGAAAGAGACCCAGTACTTC
CASSLGSTGKETQYF
>TRBJ1-6|.|once|14|TRBV7-9
TGTGCCAGCAGCTCCGACAGCAGTAATTCACCCCTCCACTTT
CASSSDSSNSPLHF
>TRBJ2-2|.|.|13|TRBV6-1
TGTGCCAGCAGTGTTCGCCCCGGCGGGGAGCTGTTTTTT
CASSVRPGGELFF
>TRBJ2-7|TRBD2|once|13|TRBV29-1
TGCAGCGTTGCTAAGCGGGAGCAGTACGAGCAGTACTTC
CSVAKREQYEQYF
>TRBJ2-1|TRBD2|.|16|TRBV30
TGTGCCTGGAGTGGAACTAGCGGGGTTCGGGGAAATGAGCAGTTCTTC
CAWSGTSGVRGNEQFF
>TRBJ2-2|TRBD1|.|17|TRBV9
TGTGCCAGCAACCGAAGAGGGGACAGAGCGAACACCGGGGAGCTGTTTTTT
CASNRRGDRANTGELFF
>TRBJ2-1|.|.|12|TRBV10-2
TGCGCCAGCAGACCCACAGGGATTGAGCAGTTCTTC
CASRPTGIEQFF
>TRBJ1-2|TRBD1|.|17|TRBV7-9
TGTGCCAGCAGCTTAGCGATCCAGGGGGCGAGATCTCATGGCTACACCTTC
CASSLAIQGARSHGYTF
>TRBJ1-1|.|.|14|TRBV5-1
TGCGCCAGCAGCTTAGAACTCTCCAACACTGAAGCTTTCTTT
CASSLELSNTEAFF
>TRBJ2-3|.|.|15|TRBV6-5
TGTGCCAGCAGGATCGACTCCGTACGGGTTGATACGCAGTATTTT
CASRIDSVRVDTQYF
>TRBJ1-4|.|few|15|TRBV2
TGTGCCAGCAGTGATGGGGGCGTCGTCGGTGAAAAACTGTTTTTT
CASSDGGVVGEKLFF
>TRBJ2-1|TRBD1|.|15|TRBV7-2
TGTGCCAGCAGCTTGGGACAGGGGCAATACAATGAGCAGTTCTTC
CASSLGQGQYNEQFF
>TRBJ1-5|.|.|14|TRBV7-2
TGTGCCAGCAGCTTAGCAGGGGATACTCAGCCCCAGCATTTT
CASSLAGDTQPQHF
>TRBJ1-1|TRBD1|once|15|TRBV18
TGTGCCAGCTCACTGTTTTTGACAGGGGGCACTGAAGCTTTCTTT
CASSLFLTGGTEAFF
>TRBJ2-7|TRBD2|.|16|TRBV29-1
TGCAGCGTTGGAAACTGGTCGCGGGAGGGCCTCTACGAGCAGTACTTC
CSVGNWSREGLYEQYF
>TRBJ2-1|TRBD2|.|16|TRBV6-5
TGTGCCAGCAGTTACTCGAGCCTAGCGGGTGCCAATGAGCAGTTCTTC
CASSYSSLAGANEQFF
>TRBJ2-7|.|.|12|TRBV6-1
TGTGCCAGCAGTGAGCAGGGCTGGGAACAGTACTTC
CASSEQGWEQYF
>TRBJ2-5|.|.|13|TRBV11-3
TGTGCCAGCAGCCACAGGGACCAAGAGACCCAGTACTTC
CASSHRDQETQYF
>TRBJ2-2|TRBD1|.|17|TRBV19
TGTGCCAGTAGTATTCACAATCGGGACAGACTCACCGGGGAGCTGTTTTTT
CASSIHNRDRLTGELFF
>TRBJ1-6|.|.|16|TRBV6-1
TGTGCCAGCAGTGACAGGCTGAGCTCCTATAATTCACCCCTCCACTTT
CASSDRLSSYNSPLHF
>TRBJ2-7|.|.|15|TRBV15
TGTGCCACCAGCAGGCACAGTGGCTCGCTGGGCGAGCAGTACTTC
CATSRHSGSLGEQYF
>TRBJ1-2|.|.|14|TRBV18
TGTGCCAGCTCACCAGCTACAGGAGTCTATGGCTACACCTTC
CASSPATGVYGYTF
>TRBJ2-7|TRBD1|.|14|TRBV5-1
TGCGCCAGCAGCCACTCCGGGACAGGGGACGAGCAGTACTTC
CASSHSGTGDEQYF
>TRBJ1-2|.|.|15|TRBV6-6
TGTGCCAGCAGTTACTCACAGGGATTTAATGGTGGCTACACCTTC
CASSYSQGFNGGYTF
>TRBJ2-3|TRBD2|.|16|TRBV5-1
TGCGCCAGCAGTGGCCTTGGGACTAGCGGGAGACATACGCAGTATTTT
CASSGLGTSGRHTQYF
>TRBJ1-1|TRBD1|.|13|TRBV11-3
TGTGCCAGCCAAGACAGGGGAAACACTGAAGCTTTCTTT
CASQDRGNTEAFF
>TRBJ2-5|TRBD2|.|16|TRBV5-5
TGTGCCAGCAGCTTAGGACTAGCCCCGTCCCAAGAGACCCAGTACTTC
CASSLGLAPSQETQYF
>TRBJ1-5|.|.|16|TRBV28
TGTGCCAGCAGAAAGGATCCTCAGGGGTTCAATCAGCCCCAGCATTTT
CASRKDPQGFNQPQHF
>TRBJ2-1|TRBD1|.|15|TRBV7-8
TGTGCCAGCAGCTCCACCCGGGACAGCTACAATGAGCAGTTCTTC
CASSSTRDSYNEQFF
>TRBJ2-3|TRBD1|once|17|TRBV5-1
TGCGCCAGCAGCCCGGGACAGGGACGATCTAGCACAGATACGCAGTATTTT
CASSPGQGRSSTDTQYF
>TRBJ2-1|.|.|15|TRBV7-9
TGTGCCAGCAGCTTAGTAGCGATCTCCTACAATGAGCAGTTCTTC
CASSLVAISYNEQFF